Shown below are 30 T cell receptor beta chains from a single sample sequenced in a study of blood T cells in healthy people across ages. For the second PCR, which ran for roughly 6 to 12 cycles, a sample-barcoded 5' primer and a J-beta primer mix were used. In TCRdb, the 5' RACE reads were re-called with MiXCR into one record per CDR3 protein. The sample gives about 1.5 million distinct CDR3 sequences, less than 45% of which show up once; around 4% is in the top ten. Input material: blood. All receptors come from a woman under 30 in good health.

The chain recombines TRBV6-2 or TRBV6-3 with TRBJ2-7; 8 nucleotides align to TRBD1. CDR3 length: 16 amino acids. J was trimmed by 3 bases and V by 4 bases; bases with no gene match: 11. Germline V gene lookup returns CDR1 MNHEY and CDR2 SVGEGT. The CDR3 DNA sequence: TGTGCCAGCAGTTCCCAGGGGGGACAGGACCGCTACGAGCAGTACTTC. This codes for CASSSQGGQDRYEQYF.

The CDR3, as DNA: TGTGCCAGCAGCTTATCCCTAATACGGGAGGGTTACGAGCAGTTCTTC. This codes for CASSLSLIREGYEQFF. V is TRBV7-6 and J is TRBJ2-1; 8 nucleotides line up with TRBD2. V shed 2 bases and J 10 bases; nucleotides not matched to a gene: 13. The CDR3 consists of 16 residues. Germline-derived CDR1 and CDR2 are SGHVS and FNYEAQ.

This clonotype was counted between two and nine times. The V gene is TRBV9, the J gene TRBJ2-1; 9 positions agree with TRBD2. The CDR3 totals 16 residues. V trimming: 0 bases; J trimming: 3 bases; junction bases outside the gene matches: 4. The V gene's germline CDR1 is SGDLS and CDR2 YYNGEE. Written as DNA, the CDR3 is TGTGCCAGCAGCGTAGAAGGTAGCGGGGGCTACAATGAGCAGTTCTTC. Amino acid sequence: CASSVEGSGGYNEQFF.

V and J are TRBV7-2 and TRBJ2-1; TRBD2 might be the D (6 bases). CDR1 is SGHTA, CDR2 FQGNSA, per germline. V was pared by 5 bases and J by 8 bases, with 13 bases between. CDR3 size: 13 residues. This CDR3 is CASSRLVFDEQFF. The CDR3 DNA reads TGTGCCAGCAGCAGACTAGTTTTTGATGAGCAGTTCTTC.

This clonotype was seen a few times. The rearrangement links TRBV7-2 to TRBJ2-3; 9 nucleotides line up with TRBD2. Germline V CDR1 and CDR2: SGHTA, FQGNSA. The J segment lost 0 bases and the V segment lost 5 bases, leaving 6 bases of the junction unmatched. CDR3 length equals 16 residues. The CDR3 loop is CASSPAGGSSTDTQYF. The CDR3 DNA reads TGTGCCAGCAGCCCAGCGGGAGGATCTAGCACAGATACGCAGTATTTT.

The DNA for the CDR3 is TGTGCCAGCAGCCCCCCGGGGGTAAGGTGGCGAGAGACCCAGTACTTC. Translated, it gives CASSPPGVRWRETQYF. The chain is built from TRBV6-5 and TRBJ2-5; the D gene is possibly TRBD2 (6 bases). The germline V gene encodes CDR1 MNHEY and CDR2 SVGAGI. V was shortened by 6 bases and J by 4 bases, with 21 bases between the two germline ends. The CDR3 loop spans 16 amino acids.

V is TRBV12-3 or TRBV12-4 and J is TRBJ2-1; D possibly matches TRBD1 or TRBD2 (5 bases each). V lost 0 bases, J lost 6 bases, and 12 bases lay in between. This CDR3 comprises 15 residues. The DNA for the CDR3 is TGTGCCAGCAGTTTAGCCTGGGGGTTTTCCAATGAGCAGTTCTTC. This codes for CASSLAWGFSNEQFF.

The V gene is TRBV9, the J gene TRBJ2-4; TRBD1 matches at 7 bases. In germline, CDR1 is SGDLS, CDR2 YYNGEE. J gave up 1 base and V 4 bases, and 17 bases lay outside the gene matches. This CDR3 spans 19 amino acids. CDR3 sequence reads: CASSPLPKSTGTAKNIQYF. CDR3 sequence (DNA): TGTGCCAGCAGCCCTCTGCCCAAATCGACAGGGACGGCCAAAAACATTCAGTACTTC.

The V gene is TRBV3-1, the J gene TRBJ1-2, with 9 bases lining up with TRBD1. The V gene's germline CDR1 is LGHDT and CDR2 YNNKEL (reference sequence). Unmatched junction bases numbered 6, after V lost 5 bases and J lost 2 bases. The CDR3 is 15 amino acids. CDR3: CASSNVGQGNYGYTF. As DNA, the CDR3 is TGTGCCAGCAGCAACGTAGGACAGGGGAACTATGGCTACACCTTC.

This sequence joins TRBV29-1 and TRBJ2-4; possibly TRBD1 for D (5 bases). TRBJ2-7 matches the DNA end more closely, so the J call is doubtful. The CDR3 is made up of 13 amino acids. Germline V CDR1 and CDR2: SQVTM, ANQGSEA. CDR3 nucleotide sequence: TGCAGCGTTGCGACCAGGGCCTGGGGCGAGCAGTACTTC. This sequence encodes CSVATRAWGEQYF.

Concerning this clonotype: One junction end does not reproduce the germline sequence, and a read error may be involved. The CDR3: CASTLDRNTESFF. CDR3 coding DNA: TGTGCCAGCACCCTCGACAGGAACACTGAATCTTTCTTT. The rearrangement links TRBV12-3 or TRBV12-4 to TRBJ1-1; TRBD1 is a possible D gene (6 bases). This CDR3 comprises 13 residues.

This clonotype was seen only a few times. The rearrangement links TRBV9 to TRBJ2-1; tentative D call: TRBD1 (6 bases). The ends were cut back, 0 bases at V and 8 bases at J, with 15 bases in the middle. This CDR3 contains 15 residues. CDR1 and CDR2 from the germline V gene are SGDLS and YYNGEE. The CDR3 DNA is TGTGCCAGCAGCGTAGCATGGACAGAAGATTATGAGCAGTTCTTC. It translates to CASSVAWTEDYEQFF.

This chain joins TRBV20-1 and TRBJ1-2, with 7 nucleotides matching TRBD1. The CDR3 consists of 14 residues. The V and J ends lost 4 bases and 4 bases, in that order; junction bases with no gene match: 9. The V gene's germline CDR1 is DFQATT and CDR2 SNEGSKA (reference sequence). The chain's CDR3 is CSAIVTGQTYGYTF. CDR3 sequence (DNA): TGCAGTGCTATCGTTACGGGACAGACCTATGGCTACACCTTC.

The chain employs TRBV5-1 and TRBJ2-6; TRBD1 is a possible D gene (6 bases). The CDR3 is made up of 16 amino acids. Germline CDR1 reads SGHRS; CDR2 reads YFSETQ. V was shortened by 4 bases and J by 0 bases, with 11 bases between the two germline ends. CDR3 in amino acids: CASSADRSSGANVLTF. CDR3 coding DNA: TGCGCCAGCAGCGCGGACAGAAGCTCTGGGGCCAACGTCCTGACTTTC.

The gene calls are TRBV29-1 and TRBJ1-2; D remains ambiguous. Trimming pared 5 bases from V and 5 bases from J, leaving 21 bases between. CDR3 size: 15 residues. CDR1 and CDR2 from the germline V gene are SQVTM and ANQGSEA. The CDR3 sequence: CSVWVPGSLGYGYTF. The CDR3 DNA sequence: TGCAGCGTTTGGGTGCCGGGTAGTTTAGGATATGGCTACACCTTC.

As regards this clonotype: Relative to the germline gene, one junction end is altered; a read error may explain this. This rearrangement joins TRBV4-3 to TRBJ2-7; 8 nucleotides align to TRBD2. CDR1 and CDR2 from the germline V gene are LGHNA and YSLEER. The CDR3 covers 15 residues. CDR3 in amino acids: CANSQVGRAFYEQYF. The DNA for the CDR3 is TGCGCCAACAGCCAAGTCGGGAGGGCATTCTACGAGCAGTACTTC.

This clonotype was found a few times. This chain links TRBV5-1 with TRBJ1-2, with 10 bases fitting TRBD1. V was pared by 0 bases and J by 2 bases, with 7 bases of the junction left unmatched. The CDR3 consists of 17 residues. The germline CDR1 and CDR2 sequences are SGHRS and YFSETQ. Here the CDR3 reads CASSLGPRTGGNYGYTF. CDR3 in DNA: TGCGCCAGCAGCTTGGGGCCTCGGACAGGGGGAAACTATGGCTACACCTTC.

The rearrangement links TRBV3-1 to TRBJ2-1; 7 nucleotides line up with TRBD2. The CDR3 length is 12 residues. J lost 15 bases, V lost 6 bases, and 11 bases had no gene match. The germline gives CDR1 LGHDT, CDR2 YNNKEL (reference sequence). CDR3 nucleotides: TGTGCCAGCAGTGACACTAGCGACAAATGGTTCTTC. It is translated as CASSDTSDKWFF.

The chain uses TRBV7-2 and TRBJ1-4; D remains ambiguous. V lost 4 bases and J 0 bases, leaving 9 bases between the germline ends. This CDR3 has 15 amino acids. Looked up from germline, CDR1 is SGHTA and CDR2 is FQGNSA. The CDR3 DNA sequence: TGTGCCAGCAGCTGGTCGTTTGCAACTAATGAAAAACTGTTTTTT. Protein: CASSWSFATNEKLFF.

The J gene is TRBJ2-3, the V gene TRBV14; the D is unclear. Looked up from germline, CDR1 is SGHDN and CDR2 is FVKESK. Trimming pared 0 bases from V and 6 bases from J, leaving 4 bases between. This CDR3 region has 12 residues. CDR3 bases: TGTGCCAGCAGCCAAGAATGGGATACGCAGTATTTT. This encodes CASSQEWDTQYF.

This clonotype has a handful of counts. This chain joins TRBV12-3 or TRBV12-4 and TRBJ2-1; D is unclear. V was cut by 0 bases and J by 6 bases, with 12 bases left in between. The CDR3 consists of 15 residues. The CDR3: CASSLALQVGNEQFF. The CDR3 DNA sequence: TGTGCCAGCAGTTTAGCGCTTCAGGTTGGCAATGAGCAGTTCTTC.

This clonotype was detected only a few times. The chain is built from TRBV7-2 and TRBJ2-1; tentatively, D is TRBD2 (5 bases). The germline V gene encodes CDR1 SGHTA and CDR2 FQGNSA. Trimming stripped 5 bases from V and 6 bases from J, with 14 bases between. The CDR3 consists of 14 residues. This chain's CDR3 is CASSRSARVNEQFF. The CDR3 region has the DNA TGTGCCAGCAGCAGAAGTGCGCGGGTCAATGAGCAGTTCTTC. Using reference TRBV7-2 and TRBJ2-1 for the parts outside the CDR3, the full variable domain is GAGVSQSPSNKVTEKGKDVELRCDPISGHTALYWYRQSLGQGLEFLIYFQGNSAPDKSGLPSDRFSAERTGGSVSTLTIQRTQQEDSAVYLCASSRSARVNEQFFGPGTRLTVL.

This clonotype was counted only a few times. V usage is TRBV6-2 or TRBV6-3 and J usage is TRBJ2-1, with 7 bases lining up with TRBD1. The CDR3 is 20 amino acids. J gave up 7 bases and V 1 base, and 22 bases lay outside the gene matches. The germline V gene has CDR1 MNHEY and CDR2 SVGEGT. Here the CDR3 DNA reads TGTGCCAGCAGTTACTATCGCTCCATACTAGACAGGGAAGGACCTAATGAGCAGTTCTTC. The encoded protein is CASSYYRSILDREGPNEQFF.

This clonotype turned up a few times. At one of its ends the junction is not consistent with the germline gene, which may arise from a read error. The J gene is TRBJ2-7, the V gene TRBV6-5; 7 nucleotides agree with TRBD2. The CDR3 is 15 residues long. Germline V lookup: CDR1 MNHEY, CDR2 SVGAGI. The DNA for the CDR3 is TGTGCCAGCAGTTATGGCGGGAGCATCTCCCACGAGCAGTACTTC. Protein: CASSYGGSISHEQYF.

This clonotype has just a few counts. The CDR3 coding sequence is TGTGCCAGCAGCTTAGGTCGGGGAGGTCTGCACAATGAGCAGTACTTC. It codes for CASSLGRGGLHNEQYF. The J gene is TRBJ2-7, the V gene TRBV7-9; a possible D gene is TRBD2 (6 bases). The CDR3 covers 16 residues. The V end was cut by 1 base, the J end by 7 bases, with 20 bases between. Germline V lookup: CDR1 SEHNR, CDR2 FQNEAQ (reference sequence).

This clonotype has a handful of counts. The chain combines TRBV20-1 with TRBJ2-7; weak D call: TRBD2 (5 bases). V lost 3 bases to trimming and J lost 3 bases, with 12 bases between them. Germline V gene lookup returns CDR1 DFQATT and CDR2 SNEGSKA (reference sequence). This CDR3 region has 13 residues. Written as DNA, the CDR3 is TGCAGTGCTAGCCCGGGAAGATTCTACGAGCAGTACTTC. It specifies CSASPGRFYEQYF.

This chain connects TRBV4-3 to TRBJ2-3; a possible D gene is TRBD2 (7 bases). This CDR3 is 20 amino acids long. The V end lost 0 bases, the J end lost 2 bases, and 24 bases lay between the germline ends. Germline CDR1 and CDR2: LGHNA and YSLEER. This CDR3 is CASSQEGDYSAGANTDTQYF. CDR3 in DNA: TGCGCCAGCAGCCAAGAGGGGGACTATAGCGCGGGGGCGAACACAGATACGCAGTATTTT.

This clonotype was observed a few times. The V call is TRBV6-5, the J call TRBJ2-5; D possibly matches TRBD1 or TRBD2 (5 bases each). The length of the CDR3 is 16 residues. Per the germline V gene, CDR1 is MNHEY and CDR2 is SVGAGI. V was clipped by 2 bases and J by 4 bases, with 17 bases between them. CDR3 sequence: CASSYLWTGPLETQYF. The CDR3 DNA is TGTGCCAGCAGTTACCTCTGGACGGGGCCTCTAGAGACCCAGTACTTC.

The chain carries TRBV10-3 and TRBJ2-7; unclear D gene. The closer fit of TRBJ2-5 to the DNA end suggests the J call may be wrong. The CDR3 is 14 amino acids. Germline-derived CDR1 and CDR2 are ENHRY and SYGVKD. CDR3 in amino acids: CAISESLTKETQYF. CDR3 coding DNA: TGTGCCATCAGTGAGTCCCTCACTAAAGAGACCCAGTACTTC.

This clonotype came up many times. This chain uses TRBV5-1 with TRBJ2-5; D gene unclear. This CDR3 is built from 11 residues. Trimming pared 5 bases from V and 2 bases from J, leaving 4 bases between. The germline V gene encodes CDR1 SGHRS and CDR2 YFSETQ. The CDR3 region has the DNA TGCGCCAGCAGATCTCAAGAGACCCAGTACTTC. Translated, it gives CASRSQETQYF.